This entry describes one T cell receptor beta chain. These data come from a study of blood T cell repertoires in COVID-19. Study information: Specimens from acute and convalescent COVID-19 originated in the United States, Italy and Spain. T cells, B-cell-depleted T cells, or PBMCs provided the cDNA or gDNA that served as material.

Original processing methods: Amplification of reference gene primers provided the estimated nucleated cell counts. Method: immunoSEQ multiplex PCR; TCRdb's copy keeps in-frame clones and lacks some. V, J and clone size derive from that table, while D and trimming were established from the DNA sequence. The table has about 350,000 clones, around 90% seen once. The origin of this receptor is a young woman who had recovered from COVID-19. Specimen: peripheral blood.

CDR3 nucleotides: TGTGCCAGCAGCTTAGGACTAGCGGGAGCTACAGATACGCAGTATTTT. Translating it yields CASSLGLAGATDTQYF. V is TRBV11-3 and J is TRBJ2-3; 12 bases are shared with TRBD2. This CDR3 is built from 16 residues. Germline V lookup: CDR1 SGHNT, CDR2 YENEEA. Unmatched junction bases numbered 2, after V lost 1 base and J lost 3 bases.